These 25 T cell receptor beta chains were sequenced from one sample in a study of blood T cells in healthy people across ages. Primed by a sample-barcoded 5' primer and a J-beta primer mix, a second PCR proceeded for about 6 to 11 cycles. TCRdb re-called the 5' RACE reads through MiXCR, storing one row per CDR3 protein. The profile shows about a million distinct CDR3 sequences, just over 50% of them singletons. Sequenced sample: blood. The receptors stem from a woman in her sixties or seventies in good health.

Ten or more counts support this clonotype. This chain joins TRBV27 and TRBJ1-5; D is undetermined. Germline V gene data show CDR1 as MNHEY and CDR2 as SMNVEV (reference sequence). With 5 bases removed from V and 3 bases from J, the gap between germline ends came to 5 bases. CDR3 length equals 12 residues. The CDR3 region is CASSKANQPQHF. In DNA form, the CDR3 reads TGTGCCAGCAGTAAGGCCAATCAGCCCCAGCATTTT.

The CDR3 sequence is CAWSLGRNYGYTF. DNA of the CDR3: TGTGCCTGGAGTCTCGGCAGAAACTATGGCTACACCTTC. The rearrangement uses TRBV30 and TRBJ1-2; D is undetermined. V was clipped by 2 bases and J by 2 bases, with 9 bases between them. The CDR3 has 13 residues. The V gene's germline CDR1 is GTSNPN and CDR2 SVGIG (reference sequence). The entire variable domain, with the rest obtained from reference TRBV30 and TRBJ1-2, is as follows: SQTIHQWPATLVQPVGSPLSLECTVEGTSNPNLYWYRQAAGRGLQLLFYSVGIGQISSEVPQNLSASRPQDRQFILSSKKLLLSDSGFYLCAWSLGRNYGYTFGSGTRLTVV.

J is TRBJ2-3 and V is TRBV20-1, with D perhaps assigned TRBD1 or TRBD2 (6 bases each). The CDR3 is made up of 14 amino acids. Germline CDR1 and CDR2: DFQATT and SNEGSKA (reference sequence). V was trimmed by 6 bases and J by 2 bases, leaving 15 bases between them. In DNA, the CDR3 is TGCAGTGCAGACTCCGGGGGCCCCACAGATACGCAGTATTTT. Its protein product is CSADSGGPTDTQYF.

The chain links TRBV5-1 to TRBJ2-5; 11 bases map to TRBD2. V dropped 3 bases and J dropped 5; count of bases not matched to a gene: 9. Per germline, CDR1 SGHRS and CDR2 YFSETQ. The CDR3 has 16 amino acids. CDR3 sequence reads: CASSWVSGRVGETQYF. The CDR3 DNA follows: TGCGCCAGCAGCTGGGTTAGCGGGAGGGTTGGCGAGACCCAGTACTTC.

This CDR3 reads CSARGGRRSYEQYF. The CDR3 coding sequence is TGCAGTGCTAGGGGCGGGAGGCGATCCTACGAGCAGTACTTC. The chain combines TRBV20-1 with TRBJ2-7; 8 bases agree with TRBD2. The CDR3 has 14 residues. Germline CDR1 and CDR2: DFQATT and SNEGSKA (reference sequence). The V gene end was trimmed by 3 bases and the J gene end by 1 base; junction bases not matched to a gene: 5.

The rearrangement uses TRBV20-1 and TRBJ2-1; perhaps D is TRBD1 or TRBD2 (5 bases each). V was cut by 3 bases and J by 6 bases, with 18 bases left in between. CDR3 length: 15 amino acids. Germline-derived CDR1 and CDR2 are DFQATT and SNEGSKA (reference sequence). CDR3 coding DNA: TGCAGTGCTAGGGACCCGGGCCCAGGGAGCAATGAGCAGTTCTTC. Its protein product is CSARDPGPGSNEQFF.

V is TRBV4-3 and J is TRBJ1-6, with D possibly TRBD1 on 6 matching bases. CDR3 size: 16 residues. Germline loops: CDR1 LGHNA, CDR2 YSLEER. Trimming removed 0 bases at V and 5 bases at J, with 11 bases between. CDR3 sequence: CASSQEGPGDNSPLHF. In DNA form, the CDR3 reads TGCGCCAGCAGCCAAGAAGGCCCAGGGGATAATTCACCCCTCCACTTT.

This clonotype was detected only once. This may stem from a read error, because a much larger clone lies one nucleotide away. This chain's CDR3 is CSVGGSPYNEQFF. CDR3 sequence (DNA): TGCAGCGTTGGCGGGAGCCCCTACAATGAGCAGTTCTTC. The genes are TRBV29-1 and TRBJ2-1; the match to TRBD2 covers 7 bases. Trimming removed 4 bases from V and 2 bases from J; junction bases left unmatched: 2. The CDR3 consists of 13 residues. Looked up from germline, CDR1 is SQVTM and CDR2 is ANQGSEA.

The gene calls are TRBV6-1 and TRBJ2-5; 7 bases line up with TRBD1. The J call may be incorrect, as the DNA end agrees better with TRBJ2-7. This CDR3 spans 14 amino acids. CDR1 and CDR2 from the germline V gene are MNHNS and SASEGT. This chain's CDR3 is CASSVDRRIYEQYF. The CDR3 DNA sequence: TGTGCCAGCAGTGTGGACAGGCGAATCTACGAGCAGTACTTC.

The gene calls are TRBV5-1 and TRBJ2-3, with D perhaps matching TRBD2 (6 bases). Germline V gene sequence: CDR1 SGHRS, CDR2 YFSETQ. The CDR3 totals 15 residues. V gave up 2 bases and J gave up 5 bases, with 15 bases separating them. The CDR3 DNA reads TGCGCCAGCAGCTTTGTGACTAGGGTTTTAGATACGCAGTATTTT. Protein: CASSFVTRVLDTQYF.

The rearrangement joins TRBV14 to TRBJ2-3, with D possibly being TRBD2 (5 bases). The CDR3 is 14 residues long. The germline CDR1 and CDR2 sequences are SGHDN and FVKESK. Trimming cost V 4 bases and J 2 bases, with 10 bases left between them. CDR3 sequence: CASSPLDFTDTQYF. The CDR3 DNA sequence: TGTGCCAGCAGCCCCCTGGACTTCACAGATACGCAGTATTTT.

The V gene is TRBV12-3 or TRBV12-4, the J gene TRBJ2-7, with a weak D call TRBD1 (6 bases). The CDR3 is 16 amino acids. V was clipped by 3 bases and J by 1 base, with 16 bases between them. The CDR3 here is CASSFGTPSISYEQYF. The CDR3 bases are TGTGCCAGCAGTTTTGGGACACCTAGTATATCCTACGAGCAGTACTTC.

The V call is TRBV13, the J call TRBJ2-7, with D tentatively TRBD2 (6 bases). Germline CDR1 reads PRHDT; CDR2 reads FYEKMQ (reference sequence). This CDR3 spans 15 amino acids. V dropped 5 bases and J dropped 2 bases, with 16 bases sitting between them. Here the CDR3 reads CASSPTGASTYEQYF. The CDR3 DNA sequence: TGTGCCAGCAGCCCGACGGGAGCGAGTACCTACGAGCAGTACTTC. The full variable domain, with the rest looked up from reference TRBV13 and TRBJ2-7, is AAGVIQSPRHLIKEKRETATLKCYPIPRHDTVYWYQQGPGQDPQFLISFYEKMQSDKGSIPDRFSAQQFSDYHSELNMSSLELGDSALYFCASSPTGASTYEQYFGPGTRLTVT.

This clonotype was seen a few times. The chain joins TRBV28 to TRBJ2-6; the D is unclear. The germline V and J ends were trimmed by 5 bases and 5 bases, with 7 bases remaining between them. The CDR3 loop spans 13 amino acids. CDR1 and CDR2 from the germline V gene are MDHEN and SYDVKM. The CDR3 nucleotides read TGTGCCAGCAGTGCGGTATGGGCCAACGTCCTGACTTTC. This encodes CASSAVWANVLTF. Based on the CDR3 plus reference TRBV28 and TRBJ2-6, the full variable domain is DVKVTQSSRYLVKRTGEKVFLECVQDMDHENMFWYRQDPGLGLRLIYFSYDVKMKEKGDIPEGYSVSREKKERFSLILESASTNQTSMYLCASSAVWANVLTFGAGSRLTVL.

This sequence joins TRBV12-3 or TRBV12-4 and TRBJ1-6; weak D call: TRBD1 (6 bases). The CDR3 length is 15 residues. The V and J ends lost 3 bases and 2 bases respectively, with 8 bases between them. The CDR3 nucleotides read TGTGCCAGCAGTTTGGGGGCACCCTATAATTCACCCCTCCACTTT. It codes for CASSLGAPYNSPLHF.

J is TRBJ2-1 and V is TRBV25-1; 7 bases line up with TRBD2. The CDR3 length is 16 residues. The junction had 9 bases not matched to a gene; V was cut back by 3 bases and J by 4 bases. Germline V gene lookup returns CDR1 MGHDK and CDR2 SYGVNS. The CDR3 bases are TGTGCCAGCAGTGAGCCCCCGGGAGGACATTACAATGAGCAGTTCTTC. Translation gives CASSEPPGGHYNEQFF.

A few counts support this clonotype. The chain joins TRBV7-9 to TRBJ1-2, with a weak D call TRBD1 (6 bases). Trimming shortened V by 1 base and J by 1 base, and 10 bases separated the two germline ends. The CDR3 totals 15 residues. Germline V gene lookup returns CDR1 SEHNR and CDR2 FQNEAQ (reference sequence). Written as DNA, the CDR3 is TGTGCCAGCAGCTTAGTCGGACAGAATAACTATGGCTACACCTTC. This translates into CASSLVGQNNYGYTF.

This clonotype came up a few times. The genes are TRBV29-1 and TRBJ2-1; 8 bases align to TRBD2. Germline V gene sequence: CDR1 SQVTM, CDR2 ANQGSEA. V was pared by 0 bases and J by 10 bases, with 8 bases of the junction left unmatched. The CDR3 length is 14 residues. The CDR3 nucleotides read TGCAGCGTTGAAGATTCACTAGCGGAGACGGAGCAGTTCTTC. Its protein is CSVEDSLAETEQFF.

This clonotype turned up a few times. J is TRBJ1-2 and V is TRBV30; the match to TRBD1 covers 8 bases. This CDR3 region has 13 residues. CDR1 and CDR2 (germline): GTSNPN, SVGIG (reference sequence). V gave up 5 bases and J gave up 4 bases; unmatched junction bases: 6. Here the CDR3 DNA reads TGTGCCTGGGACAGGGGAGGGATCTATGGCTACACCTTC. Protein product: CAWDRGGIYGYTF.

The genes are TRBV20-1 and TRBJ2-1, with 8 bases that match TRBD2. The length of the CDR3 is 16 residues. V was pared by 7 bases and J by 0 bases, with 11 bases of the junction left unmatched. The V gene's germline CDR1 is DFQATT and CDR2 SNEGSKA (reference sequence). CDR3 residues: CSVGLAGPSSYNEQFF. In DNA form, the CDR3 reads TGCAGTGTCGGATTAGCGGGACCGAGCTCCTACAATGAGCAGTTCTTC.

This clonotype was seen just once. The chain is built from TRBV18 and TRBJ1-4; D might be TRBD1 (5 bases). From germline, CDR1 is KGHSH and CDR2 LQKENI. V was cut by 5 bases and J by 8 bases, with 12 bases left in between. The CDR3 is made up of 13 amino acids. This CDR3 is CASSFQGGEKLFF. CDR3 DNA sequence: TGTGCCAGCTCATTTCAGGGAGGGGAAAAACTGTTTTTT.

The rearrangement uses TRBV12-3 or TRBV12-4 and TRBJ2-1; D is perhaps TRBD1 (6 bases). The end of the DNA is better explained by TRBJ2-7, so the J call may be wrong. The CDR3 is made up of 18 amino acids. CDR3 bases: TGTGCCAGCAGTTTAGTGCGTGGAACAGGGAGCTCCTACAATGAGCAGTACTTC. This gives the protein CASSLVRGTGSSYNEQYF.

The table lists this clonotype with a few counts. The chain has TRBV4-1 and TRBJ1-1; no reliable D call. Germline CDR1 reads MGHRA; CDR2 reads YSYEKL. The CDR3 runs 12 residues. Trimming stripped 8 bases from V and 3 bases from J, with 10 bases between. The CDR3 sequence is CASSDADTEAFF. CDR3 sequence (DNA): TGCGCCAGCTCGGATGCGGACACTGAAGCTTTCTTT.

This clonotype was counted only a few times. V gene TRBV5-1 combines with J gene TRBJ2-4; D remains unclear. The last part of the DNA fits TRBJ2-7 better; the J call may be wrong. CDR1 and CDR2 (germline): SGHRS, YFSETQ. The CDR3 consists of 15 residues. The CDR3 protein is CASSLPRDNPYEQYF. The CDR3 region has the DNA TGCGCCAGCAGCTTGCCGCGTGACAATCCCTACGAGCAGTACTTC.

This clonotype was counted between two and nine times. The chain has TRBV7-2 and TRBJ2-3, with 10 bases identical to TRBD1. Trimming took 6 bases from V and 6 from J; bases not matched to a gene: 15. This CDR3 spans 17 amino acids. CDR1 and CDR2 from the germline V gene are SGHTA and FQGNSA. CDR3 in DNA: TGTGCCAGCAGTACTTCCCCCGCCGGGACAGGGGATGATACGCAGTATTTT. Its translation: CASSTSPAGTGDDTQYF.